This TCR beta chain was obtained from a study of blood T cell repertoires in COVID-19. Background on the study: The origin of the acute and convalescent COVID-19 samples was the United States, Italy and Spain. PBMCs, B-cell-depleted T cells, or T cells were the source of the cDNA or gDNA that made up the material.

This clone was counted a single time. The V gene's germline CDR1 is SGHVS and CDR2 FNYEAQ. The length of the CDR3 is 17 residues. V was clipped by 2 bases and J by 1 base; unmatched bases: 5. Per the original data handling: Amplifying reference gene primers gave estimates of nucleated cell counts. Measured with immunoSEQ multiplex PCR; TCRdb has only the in-frame clones, and not every one. V, J and clone size reflect that table, while D and trimming were determined from the DNA. Of about 140,000 clones listed, around 83% are singletons. Material: peripheral blood. The chain employs TRBV7-6 and TRBJ1-6; TRBD1 aligns across 7 bases. The TCR sequence derives from a woman aged 80 or over with acute or convalescent COVID-19. CDR3 bases: TGTGCCAGCAGCTTAAGGCCAGGGGGGTCCTATAATTCACCCCTCCACTTT. This codes for CASSLRPGGSYNSPLHF.